The 23 T cell receptor beta chains given below trace back to one sample, sequenced in a study of blood T cell repertoires in COVID-19. TCRdb keeps only in-frame clones here, not all; method: immunoSEQ multiplex PCR. The repertoire holds about 270,000 clones, with approximately 85% as singletons. Sequenced material: peripheral blood. The receptors here all came from a human donor in a cohort sampled during active COVID-19.

The chain employs TRBV6-5 and TRBJ1-5; possibly TRBD1 for D (6 bases). CDR1 MNHEY and CDR2 SVGAGI come from the germline V gene. This CDR3 is 15 amino acids long. V lost 6 bases to trimming and J lost 4 bases, with 16 bases between them. The CDR3 protein is CASSYGRGKNQPQHF. DNA of the CDR3: TGTGCCAGCAGCTACGGTAGGGGGAAAAATCAGCCCCAGCATTTT.

The chain joins TRBV5-5 to TRBJ2-7, with D possibly TRBD1 on 5 matching bases. Trimming removed 1 base from V and 0 bases from J, with 8 bases in between. The length of the CDR3 is 14 residues. Germline loops: CDR1 SGHKS, CDR2 YYEKEE (reference sequence). The CDR3 bases are TGTGCCAGCAGCTTGCTTAGGGGCTCCTACGAGCAGTACTTC. Translated, it gives CASSLLRGSYEQYF.

J is TRBJ1-5 and V is TRBV27; no clear D gene. The CDR3 is made up of 16 amino acids. Germline V CDR1 and CDR2: MNHEY, SMNVEV (reference sequence). Trimming removed 2 bases from V and 1 base from J, with 12 bases in between. CDR3 in DNA: TGTGCCAGCAGTTTAGTTCCGGGGATAAGCAATCAGCCCCAGCATTTT. Protein product: CASSLVPGISNQPQHF.

This chain uses TRBV28 with TRBJ1-2, with a weak D call TRBD1 (5 bases). Trimming removed 4 bases at V and 6 bases at J, with 15 bases between. The CDR3 totals 14 residues. Germline-derived CDR1 and CDR2 are MDHEN and SYDVKM. The CDR3 reads CASSSRTLNHGYTF. In DNA, the CDR3 is TGTGCCAGCAGTTCCAGGACACTCAACCATGGCTACACCTTC.

This clone was found once. The chain uses TRBV30 and TRBJ1-6; 7 positions agree with TRBD1. Trimming removed 5 bases from V and 11 bases from J; junction bases left unmatched: 15. Germline V lookup: CDR1 GTSNPN, CDR2 SVGIG (reference sequence). The CDR3 covers 15 residues. In DNA, the CDR3 is TGTGCCTGGGGTGAAGGACAGGCTTTGGTGGCACCCCTCCACTTT. Amino acids: CAWGEGQALVAPLHF. The entire variable domain, with the rest obtained from reference TRBV30 and TRBJ1-6, is as follows: SQTIHQWPATLVQPVGSPLSLECTVEGTSNPNLYWYRQAAGRGLQLLFYSVGIGQISSEVPQNLSASRPQDRQFILSSKKLLLSDSGFYLCAWGEGQALVAPLHFGNGTRLTVT.

V gene TRBV4-1 combines with J gene TRBJ2-5; TRBD1 might be the D (6 bases). V dropped 4 bases and J dropped 1 base, with 13 bases sitting between them. There are 15 residues in the CDR3. The germline V gene encodes CDR1 MGHRA and CDR2 YSYEKL. CDR3 in DNA: TGCGCCAGCAGCCGAGCCGGACAGTCCCAAGAGACCCAGTACTTC. Its protein is CASSRAGQSQETQYF.

The chain uses TRBV19 and TRBJ1-4; 8 bases line up with TRBD1. V was clipped by 6 bases and J by 3 bases; unmatched bases: 3. CDR1 is LNHDA and CDR2 is SQIVND in the germline V gene (reference sequence). The CDR3 spans 14 residues. The CDR3 loop is CASSRQGPNEKLFF. CDR3 coding DNA: TGTGCCAGTAGCAGACAGGGGCCTAATGAAAAACTGTTTTTT.

The chain links TRBV15 to TRBJ2-1, with D hard to call. The germline gives CDR1 LNHNV, CDR2 YYDKDF (reference sequence). Trimming left V 0 bases short and J 6 bases short, with 9 bases between. The CDR3 is 14 residues long. The CDR3 DNA follows: TGTGCCACCAGCAGAGATAGTACGGGCAATGAGCAGTTCTTC. It specifies CATSRDSTGNEQFF.

The CDR3 is CASQGQGSYNEQFF. For the CDR3, the DNA is TGTGCCAGTCAGGGACAGGGATCCTACAATGAGCAGTTCTTC. The genes are TRBV19 and TRBJ2-1; TRBD1 agrees at 9 bases. This CDR3 contains 14 residues. V lost 8 bases and J lost 1; bases outside the gene matches: 3. Germline CDR1 is LNHDA and CDR2 is SQIVND (reference sequence).

This sequence joins TRBV15 and TRBJ1-1; no reliable D call. With 3 bases removed from V and 2 bases from J, the gap between germline ends came to 10 bases. Germline V gene lookup returns CDR1 LNHNV and CDR2 YYDKDF (reference sequence). The CDR3 loop spans 14 amino acids. The CDR3: CATSSGRTNTEAFF. The CDR3 bases are TGTGCCACCAGCAGCGGGAGAACCAACACTGAAGCTTTCTTT.

The count of this clone is one. The chain links TRBV28 to TRBJ2-7, with 7 bases that match TRBD2. The CDR3 loop spans 14 amino acids. Losses at the gene ends were 2 bases for V and 0 bases for J; bases not matched to a gene: 1. In germline, CDR1 is MDHEN, CDR2 SYDVKM. The chain's CDR3 is CASSLSGISYEQYF. CDR3 DNA: TGTGCCAGCAGTTTAAGCGGGATCTCCTACGAGCAGTACTTC. The complete variable domain, with remaining parts taken from reference TRBV28 and TRBJ2-7, reads DVKVTQSSRYLVKRTGEKVFLECVQDMDHENMFWYRQDPGLGLRLIYFSYDVKMKEKGDIPEGYSVSREKKERFSLILESASTNQTSMYLCASSLSGISYEQYFGPGTRLTVT.

The chain combines TRBV5-8 with TRBJ2-5, with 11 nucleotides matching TRBD1. The CDR3 extends over 15 amino acids. Germline V gives CDR1 SGHTS, CDR2 YDEGEE. Germline trimming cut 4 bases from V and 5 bases from J; bases unmatched to any gene: 7. Written as DNA, the CDR3 is TGTGCCAGCAGCCCTGGGACAGGGGGTACGGAGACCCAGTACTTC. This translates into CASSPGTGGTETQYF.

The chain links TRBV2 to TRBJ2-7, with 8 bases aligning to TRBD1. Germline V lookup: CDR1 SNHLY, CDR2 FYNNEI. This CDR3 contains 14 residues. V lost 4 bases, J lost 2 bases, and 4 bases stayed unmatched. As DNA, the CDR3 is TGTGCCAGCAGTGGGGGGACAGGAACCTACGAGCAGTACTTC. This gives the protein CASSGGTGTYEQYF. Drawing the rest from reference TRBV2 and TRBJ2-7, the complete variable domain is EPEVTQTPSHQVTQMGQEVILRCVPISNHLYFYWYRQILGQKVEFLVSFYNNEISEKSEIFDDQFSVERPDGSNFTLKIRSTKLEDSAMYFCASSGGTGTYEQYFGPGTRLTVT.

This clone was counted once. J is TRBJ1-1 and V is TRBV28, with 8 bases lining up with TRBD1. The V and J ends lost 8 bases and 11 bases, in that order; junction bases with no gene match: 16. CDR3 length equals 14 residues. CDR1 MDHEN and CDR2 SYDVKM come from the germline V gene. The CDR3 sequence is CASRLYGQGKGAFF. The CDR3 coding sequence is TGTGCCAGCCGCCTTTACGGACAGGGAAAGGGGGCTTTCTTT.

This clone was seen only a few times. This rearrangement joins TRBV6-5 to TRBJ2-1, with 12 bases fitting TRBD2. The germline CDR1 and CDR2 sequences are MNHEY and SVGAGI. The V segment lost 7 bases and the J segment 5 bases; nucleotides outside the gene matches: 6. The CDR3 is made up of 15 amino acids. As DNA, the CDR3 is TGTGCCAGCACCCCAAGGACTAGCGGGAACAATGAGCAGTTCTTC. This encodes CASTPRTSGNNEQFF.

This clone came up a few times. The V and J genes are TRBV6-5 and TRBJ2-2; D may be TRBD2 (6 bases). Germline V gene sequence: CDR1 MNHEY, CDR2 SVGAGI. The ends were cut back, 6 bases at V and 10 bases at J, with 12 bases in the middle. There are 12 residues in the CDR3. The CDR3 DNA reads as TGTGCCAGCAGGAGGGACTTTCCGGAGCTGTTTTTT. Translating it yields CASRRDFPELFF.

The CDR3 DNA is TGTGCCAGCAGTTTATTTATCGAGACTGAAGCTTTCTTT. Translation gives CASSLFIETEAFF. The chain combines TRBV27 with TRBJ1-1; D is ambiguous. Germline V gives CDR1 MNHEY, CDR2 SMNVEV (reference sequence). Trimming took off 1 base at V and 5 bases at J, with 8 bases between the two ends. The CDR3 has 13 amino acids.

This sequence joins TRBV4-2 and TRBJ2-5; 7 bases match TRBD2. The V and J ends lost 0 bases and 3 bases, in that order; junction bases with no gene match: 4. Germline assignment: CDR1 LGHNA and CDR2 YNFKEQ. The CDR3 consists of 15 residues. The CDR3 DNA is TGTGCCAGCAGCCAAGAGGGGGGGGGAAAAGAGACCCAGTACTTC. Amino acid sequence: CASSQEGGGKETQYF.

This sequence joins TRBV5-1 and TRBJ2-2, with TRBD2 matching 7 bases. Losses at the gene ends were 2 bases for V and 7 bases for J; bases not matched to a gene: 8. The CDR3 runs to 15 residues. Germline loops: CDR1 SGHRS, CDR2 YFSETQ. CDR3 loop: CASSLGPAGDGELFF. In nucleotides, the CDR3 is TGCGCCAGCAGCTTAGGGCCGGCGGGAGACGGGGAGCTGTTTTTT.

The chain combines TRBV28 with TRBJ1-2, with 8 bases fitting TRBD1. The trim removed 6 bases at V and 4 bases at J, leaving 10 bases unmatched. Germline CDR1 reads MDHEN; CDR2 reads SYDVKM. CDR3 length equals 15 residues. This CDR3 reads CASSVPGQALYGYTF. DNA for the CDR3: TGTGCCAGCAGCGTACCGGGACAGGCGCTCTATGGCTACACCTTC.

The chain links TRBV15 to TRBJ2-5; D is possibly TRBD2 (6 bases). Between the trimmed V and J ends, which lost 4 bases and 4 bases, there was a span of 10 bases. Germline lookup yields CDR1 LNHNV and CDR2 YYDKDF (reference sequence). The CDR3 spans 13 residues. Here the CDR3 DNA reads TGTGCCACCAGCATGAAACTAGCAGAGACCCAGTACTTC. Its translation is CATSMKLAETQYF.

The chain has TRBV28 and TRBJ1-2, with D perhaps matching TRBD1 (5 bases). Germline values: CDR1 MDHEN, CDR2 SYDVKM. The CDR3 contains 12 residues. Trimming cost V 3 bases and J 3 bases, with 5 bases left between them. DNA of the CDR3: TGTGCCAGCAGTTTGACAGACTATGGCTACACCTTC. It encodes CASSLTDYGYTF.

The chain uses TRBV18 and TRBJ2-7; 8 bases match TRBD1. The CDR3 is 14 residues long. Germline lookup yields CDR1 KGHSH and CDR2 LQKENI. The ends lost 3 bases at V and 7 bases at J; junction bases unmatched: 8. CDR3 coding DNA: TGTGCCAGCTCACCGGGACAGGCCCCCCAAGAGCAGTACTTC. The encoded protein is CASSPGQAPQEQYF.